The 15 T cell receptor beta chains presented below share a single source sample, sequenced in a study of early T cells in non-severe SARS-CoV-2 infection. One entry per CDR3 protein results from TCRdb running MiXCR on the 5' RACE reads. Among 55,000 to 75,000 distinct CDR3 sequences, around 6.5% were seen once, and the ten largest hold under 4%. Sequencing was performed on whole blood, taken at baseline. The receptors here all came from an adult who was a healthcare worker with PCR-confirmed SARS-CoV-2 infection or an uninfected control (not recorded which).

This clonotype came up many times. The V gene is TRBV20-1, the J gene TRBJ1-3; D gene unclear. CDR1 is DFQATT and CDR2 is SNEGSKA in the germline V gene (reference sequence). This CDR3 region has 15 residues. Trimming cost V 5 bases and J 0 bases, with 14 bases left between them. CDR3: CSASDPRSSGNTIYF. The CDR3 DNA reads as TGCAGTGCTTCCGACCCCCGGAGCTCTGGAAACACCATATATTTT.

The genes are TRBV28 and TRBJ2-3, with no clear D. V lost 8 bases to trimming and J lost 0 bases, with 21 bases between them. CDR3 length: 17 amino acids. Germline lookup yields CDR1 MDHEN and CDR2 SYDVKM. CDR3 sequence reads: CASLDIYGRSSTDTQYF. The CDR3 nucleotides read TGTGCCAGCCTAGACATATATGGACGGAGTAGCACAGATACGCAGTATTTT.

The chain joins TRBV4-3 to TRBJ1-6; D gene ambiguous. The V end lost 0 bases, the J end lost 10 bases, and 7 bases lay between the germline ends. In germline, CDR1 is LGHNA, CDR2 YSLEER. The CDR3 consists of 13 residues. For the CDR3, the DNA is TGCGCCAGCAGCCAAGATTTCCTATCACCCCTCCACTTT. This translates into CASSQDFLSPLHF.

This clonotype has ten or more counts. The CDR3 region is CASSQDQGATEAFF. CDR3 bases: TGTGCCAGCAGCCAAGATCAGGGGGCTACTGAAGCTTTCTTT. The chain recombines TRBV3-1 with TRBJ1-1; 8 nucleotides line up with TRBD1. Germline trimming cut 0 bases from V and 5 bases from J; bases unmatched to any gene: 2. This CDR3 region has 14 residues. Germline V gives CDR1 LGHDT, CDR2 YNNKEL (reference sequence).

This clonotype has more than one count but fewer than ten. This chain joins TRBV12-3 or TRBV12-4 and TRBJ2-1; D call uncertain. Trimming took off 6 bases at V and 6 bases at J, with 15 bases between the two ends. The length of the CDR3 is 14 residues. The CDR3 sequence is CASSLSMDGNEQFF. CDR3 DNA: TGTGCCAGCAGCCTCTCAATGGACGGCAATGAGCAGTTCTTC.

This clonotype has a handful of counts. The chain employs TRBV19 and TRBJ2-3; 9 bases align to TRBD2. CDR1 is LNHDA, CDR2 SQIVND, per germline (reference sequence). Germline trimming cut 7 bases from V and 4 bases from J; bases unmatched to any gene: 6. There are 14 residues in the CDR3. CDR3 sequence (DNA): TGTGCCAGTACTCTAAGACTAGCGGCAGATACGCAGTATTTT. Its translation is CASTLRLAADTQYF.

This clonotype was seen at least ten times. The chain uses TRBV10-3 and TRBJ1-2; no reliable D call. V lost 5 bases to trimming and J lost 0 bases, with 7 bases between them. Germline CDR1 ENHRY, CDR2 SYGVKD. The CDR3 consists of 13 residues. The CDR3: CAISNISNYGYTF. The CDR3 coding sequence is TGTGCCATCAGTAATATCTCTAACTATGGCTACACCTTC.

This clonotype was detected ten times or more. This chain uses TRBV7-2 with TRBJ2-3, with D perhaps TRBD2 (6 bases). The CDR3 is 16 amino acids. Per the germline V gene, CDR1 is SGHTA and CDR2 is FQGNSA. V dropped 1 base and J dropped 3 bases, with 14 bases sitting between them. The CDR3 spells CASSLGGFLATDTQYF. The CDR3 DNA follows: TGTGCCAGCAGCTTAGGCGGGTTCCTAGCGACAGATACGCAGTATTTT.

This clonotype has at least ten counts. This chain joins TRBV7-8 and TRBJ2-2; the D gene is possibly TRBD2 (6 bases). The CDR3 is 15 amino acids. Germline V lookup: CDR1 SGHVS, CDR2 FQNEAQ. Deletions cut 5 bases from V and 0 bases from J, with 10 bases between. The CDR3 spells CASSRSGTNTGELFF. The CDR3 DNA reads as TGTGCCAGCAGCCGTAGCGGAACGAACACCGGGGAGCTGTTTTTT.

The V and J genes are TRBV10-3 and TRBJ1-4, with 7 bases that match TRBD1. The CDR3 is 15 amino acids. With V trimmed by 4 bases and J by 7 bases, 9 bases remained unmatched. From germline, CDR1 is ENHRY and CDR2 SYGVKD. CDR3 DNA: TGTGCCATCAGTGGAACACAGGGGACGGGTGAAAAACTGTTTTTT. Translating gives CAISGTQGTGEKLFF.

The genes are TRBV24-1 and TRBJ2-1; 7 positions agree with TRBD2. V lost 3 bases, J lost 3 bases, and 7 bases stayed unmatched. From germline, CDR1 is KGHDR and CDR2 SFDVKD. The CDR3 is made up of 16 amino acids. Written as DNA, the CDR3 is TGTGCCACCAGTGATCCCGGCGGGGAGGGCTACAATGAGCAGTTCTTC. Residues: CATSDPGGEGYNEQFF.

Details on this clonotype: Compared with germline, one end of the junction differs, possibly owing to a read error. The chain couples TRBV5-4 to TRBJ2-2; either TRBD1 or TRBD2 may fit D (6 bases each). There are 14 residues in the CDR3. Germline lookup yields CDR1 SGHNT and CDR2 YYREEE (reference sequence). The CDR3 region is CVSSYNGGAGELFF. For the CDR3, the DNA is TGTGTCAGCAGCTACAACGGGGGCGCCGGGGAGCTGTTTTTT. The entire variable domain, with the rest obtained from reference TRBV5-4 and TRBJ2-2, is as follows: ETGVTQSPTHLIKTRGQQVTLRCSSQSGHNTVSWYQQALGQGPQFIFQYYREEENGRGNFPPRFSGLQFPNYSSELNVNALELDDSALYLCVSSYNGGAGELFFGEGSRLTVL.

This clonotype was seen at least ten times. V gene TRBV12-3 or TRBV12-4 combines with J gene TRBJ1-1; 8 bases are a match to TRBD1. Losses at the gene ends were 8 bases for V and 4 bases for J; bases not matched to a gene: 12. The CDR3 is 15 residues long. This CDR3 is CASATQGAFGTEAFF. The DNA of the CDR3 is TGTGCCAGCGCCACTCAGGGGGCATTCGGCACTGAAGCTTTCTTT.

This clonotype was seen more than once but under ten times. This rearrangement joins TRBV11-2 to TRBJ2-4; D may be TRBD1 (6 bases). Germline CDR1 and CDR2: SGHAT and FQNNGV. CDR3 length: 12 amino acids. The V end was cut by 5 bases, the J end by 15 bases, with 17 bases between. CDR3 DNA: TGTGCCAGCAGCCAGCACTGGGACATCGTGTACTTC. Residues: CASSQHWDIVYF.

The chain carries TRBV24-1 and TRBJ1-1; 10 nucleotides agree with TRBD1. Germline assignment: CDR1 KGHDR and CDR2 SFDVKD. With 5 bases clipped from V and 0 bases from J, the junction kept 11 bases outside the gene matches. The CDR3 sequence is 18 residues long. The CDR3 loop is CATSGGNRDRGLNTEAFF. CDR3 bases: TGTGCCACCAGTGGGGGGAACCGGGACAGGGGTTTGAACACTGAAGCTTTCTTT.